This T cell receptor (beta chain) was sequenced in a study of cytomegalovirus exposure and HLA in healthy donors. Findings of the study overall: Investigators reported 150 to 200 TCR beta chains as tied to cytomegalovirus.

Comment on this clone: Its cognate antigen is unknown.

At collection, donors were nominally healthy, but unrecorded immune exposures were probable. Trimming removed 6 bases from V and 7 bases from J; junction bases left unmatched: 4. From germline, CDR1 is SEHNR and CDR2 FQNEAQ (reference sequence). The CDR3 length is 14 residues. PCR primers comprised 60 Vbeta and 13 Jbeta primers. Assay used: immunoSEQ multiplex PCR; TCRdb lists only in-frame clones, some missing. This table has over 100,000 clones, approximately 74% appearing once. V is TRBV7-9 and J is TRBJ2-2; 11 bases are shared with TRBD1. Sequencing input: PBMCs. The receptor was isolated from a male donor in good health and CMV-seronegative. CDR3 region: CASRGQGAIGELFF. The CDR3 region has the DNA TGTGCCAGCAGAGGACAGGGGGCTATCGGGGAGCTGTTTTTT.